The 2 T cell receptor beta chains below come from one sample, sequenced in a study of a mutant IDH1 vaccine in newly diagnosed glioma. Here immunoSEQ multiplex PCR was the method, and the copy in TCRdb shows in-frame clones only, minus some. This table holds tens of thousands of clones, 80% to 90% found once. Antigens of these TCRs are unknown. The time point was: week 5, during vaccination. The investigators gave 300 ug of mutant IDH1 20-mer peptide in each vaccine dose, together with topical imiquimod. The sample consisted of PBMCs, taken from a glioma patient whose treatment included an IDH1 peptide vaccine. The receptors come from a woman between 45 and 65 years old with glioma.

This rearrangement joins TRBV14 to TRBJ1-6; 7 nucleotides agree with TRBD1. The CDR3 runs 16 residues. Trimming at V came to 4 bases and at J to 7 bases, leaving 10 bases not matched to a gene. Germline V gene lookup returns CDR1 SGHDN and CDR2 FVKESK. CDR3 DNA: TGTGCCAGCAGCCCCCGGCGACAGGGCCTGAATTCACCCCTCCACTTT. Amino acids: CASSPRRQGLNSPLHF.

The gene calls are TRBV9 and TRBJ1-1; no definite D call. V lost 4 bases to trimming and J lost 0 bases, with 7 bases between them. CDR1 and CDR2 (germline): SGDLS, YYNGEE. This CDR3 contains 13 residues. CDR3 in DNA: TGTGCCAGCAGCATCCAGGTGAACACTGAAGCTTTCTTT. This gives the protein CASSIQVNTEAFF.